This TCR beta chain was obtained from a study of blood T cells in healthy people across ages. Trimming pared 5 bases from V and 5 bases from J, leaving 21 bases between. The CDR3 spans 16 residues. Germline V gene lookup returns CDR1 LGHDT and CDR2 YNNKEL (reference sequence). This clonotype has just a few counts. Sample-barcoded 5' priming and a J-beta primer mix drove a second PCR of roughly 7 to 11 cycles. In TCRdb, the 5' RACE reads were re-called with MiXCR into one record per CDR3 protein. This table holds approximately 580,000 distinct CDR3 sequences, about 25% found once. The data also belong to a second study, concerning T cells of mothers and their children.

Sequencing input: blood. This clonotype originated in a boy younger than 18 in good health. This rearrangement joins TRBV3-1 to TRBJ1-1, with D unresolved. The CDR3 DNA reads TGTGCCAGCAGCTTTTCATACCTACGGGGAGGGACTGAAGCTTTCTTT. Translation gives CASSFSYLRGGTEAFF.